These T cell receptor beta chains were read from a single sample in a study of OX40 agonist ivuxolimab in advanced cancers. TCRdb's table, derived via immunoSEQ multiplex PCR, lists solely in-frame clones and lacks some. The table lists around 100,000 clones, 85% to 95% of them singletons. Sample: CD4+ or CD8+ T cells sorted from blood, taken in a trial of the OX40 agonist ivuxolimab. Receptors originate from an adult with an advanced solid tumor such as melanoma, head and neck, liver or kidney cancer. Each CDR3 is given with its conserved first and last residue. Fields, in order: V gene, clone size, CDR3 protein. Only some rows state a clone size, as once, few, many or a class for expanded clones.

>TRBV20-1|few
CSASNRVGYTF
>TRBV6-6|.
CASEETTEHYGYTF
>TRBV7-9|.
CASSSGGTGHTYEQYF
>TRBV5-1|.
CASSLLDTEAFF
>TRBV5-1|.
CASSLDLTGRYGYTF
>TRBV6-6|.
CATQRQGRSTDTQYF
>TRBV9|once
CASSGQGRNTGELFF
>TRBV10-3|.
CAISESVGGDETQYF
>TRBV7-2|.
CASRPVRYGYTF
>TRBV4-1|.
CASSQDPSASGNEKLFF
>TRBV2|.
CASSVQGADEQFF
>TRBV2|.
CASSLDSIYEQYF
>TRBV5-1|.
CASSLQAGGANEQFF
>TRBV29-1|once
CSVGGGLAGRTGELFF
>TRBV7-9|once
CASSFGLDNVYF
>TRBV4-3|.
CASSQDLGQSGELFF
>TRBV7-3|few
CASSPTSPQGAFPGELFF
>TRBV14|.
CASSQEAGSGEKLFF
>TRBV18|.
CASSRSQNTEAFF
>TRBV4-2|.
CASRETEGRSYNEQFF
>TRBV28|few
CASSGSAQPQHF
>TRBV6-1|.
CASTSGHANTGELFF
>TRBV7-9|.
CASTGTGYGQPQHF
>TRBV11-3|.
CASSLGPGEGNNEQFF
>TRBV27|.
CASSPLGGAANEKLFF
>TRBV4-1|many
CASSHRLLTTGSSYEQYF
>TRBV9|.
CASSVAGDMNQPQHF
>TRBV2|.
CASRLAYEQFF
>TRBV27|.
CASSYRTQARSSTEAFF
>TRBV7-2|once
CASSLEGVSYTEAFF
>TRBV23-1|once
CASSQSNRGRKNIQYF
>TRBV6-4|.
CASSDRGLGNEQFF
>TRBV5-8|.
CASSLGRTSNQPQHF
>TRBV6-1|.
CASSGPQRAYEQYF
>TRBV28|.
CASSLSWKKGNTIYF
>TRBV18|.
CASSPPGTGGGTGELFF
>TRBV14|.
CASSLGSRRVNYGYTF
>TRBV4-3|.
CASSQGYNEQFF
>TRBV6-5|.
CASSYRGRENEKLFF
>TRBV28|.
CASSLGQVGTYEQYF
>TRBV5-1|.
CASSLGGVGQETQYF
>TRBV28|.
CASRKKTSGRRGEQYF
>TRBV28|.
CASSSDRVDPETQYF
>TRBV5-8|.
CASSRISTGGYTF
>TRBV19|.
CASKSGRRTDTQYF
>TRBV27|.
CASSLTSGLSNQPQHF
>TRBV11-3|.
CASRPTSGRLTGELFF
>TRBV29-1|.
CSGLAGAGTDTQYF
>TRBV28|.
CASSSPGTGNPYEQYF
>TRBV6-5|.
CASSWRTGGSTEAFF
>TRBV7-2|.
CASSPLSRAKLGTQYF
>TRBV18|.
CASSPGTDTGELFF
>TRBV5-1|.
CASSLQGFEGEQYF
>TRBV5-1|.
CASSHRRDRGRNEQFF
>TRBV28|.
CASSLPVGASQHF
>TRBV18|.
CASSPSVISYNEQFF
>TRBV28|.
CASSDRGRFYGYTF
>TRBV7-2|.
CASSPDSFQPQHF
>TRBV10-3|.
CAISEAERRGYTF